This passage covers 12 T cell receptor beta chains from one sample sequenced in a study of CD8+ T cells in alopecia areata. RNA, once extracted, was reverse transcribed into cDNA for use as the sequencing template. Clones were sequenced by immunoSEQ multiplex PCR, and TCRdb holds only the in-frame ones, with some missing. The data show 150,000 to 200,000 clones, around 60% seen once. As for treatment: oral pan-JAK inhibitor, 5-10 mg twice daily. The sample consisted of CD4+ T cells sorted from blood, taken around week 49, from a patient treated with tofacitinib. The receptors were sampled from a human donor with alopecia areata.

The chain has TRBV9 and TRBJ1-5, with D unresolved. CDR3 length: 13 amino acids. Deletions cut 5 bases from V and 7 bases from J, with 13 bases between. Germline V lookup: CDR1 SGDLS, CDR2 YYNGEE. CDR3 DNA: TGTGCCAGCAGTCTCACAGAAAACCAGCCCCAGCATTTT. Translated: CASSLTENQPQHF. The full variable domain, its missing parts supplied by reference TRBV9 and TRBJ1-5, is DSGVTQTPKHLITATGQRVTLRCSPRSGDLSVYWYQQSLDQGLQFLIQYYNGEERAKGNILERFSAQQFPDLHSELNLSSLELGDSALYFCASSLTENQPQHFGDGTRLSIL.

In regard to this clone: This sample also contains other DNA sequences that code for the same CDR3. The V gene is TRBV30, the J gene TRBJ1-5; D ambiguous. This CDR3 comprises 14 residues. The V end lost 2 bases, the J end lost 0 bases, and 8 bases lay between the germline ends. Looked up from germline, CDR1 is GTSNPN and CDR2 is SVGIG (reference sequence). CDR3 residues: CAWSRGNSNQPQHF. CDR3 bases: TGTGCCTGGAGTCGAGGGAATAGCAATCAGCCCCAGCATTTT.

The rearrangement links TRBV11-2 to TRBJ2-5, with 9 bases fitting TRBD1. CDR3 size: 13 residues. Germline loops: CDR1 SGHAT, CDR2 FQNNGV. J gave up 5 bases and V 3 bases, and 1 base lay outside the gene matches. CDR3: CASSFGQGETQYF. Here the CDR3 DNA reads TGTGCCAGCAGCTTCGGACAGGGGGAGACCCAGTACTTC.

The chain uses TRBV30 and TRBJ1-2; D call uncertain. V was trimmed by 2 bases and J by 4 bases, leaving 11 bases between them. CDR1 and CDR2 (germline): GTSNPN, SVGIG (reference sequence). The CDR3 contains 13 residues. For the CDR3, the DNA is TGTGCCTGGAGTAAACAGACAAGCTATGGCTACACCTTC. Protein sequence: CAWSKQTSYGYTF.

The chain has TRBV30 and TRBJ2-1; 7 bases match TRBD2. This CDR3 contains 19 residues. J gave up 7 bases and V 0 bases, and 21 bases lay outside the gene matches. Germline CDR1 and CDR2: GTSNPN and SVGIG (reference sequence). The CDR3 DNA reads as TGTGCCTGGAGTGTACCCGGAGTGTCGCAGCGGGGAACGCTAAATGAGCAGTTCTTC. It codes for CAWSVPGVSQRGTLNEQFF.

CDR3 in amino acids: CASSYAADREAYEQYF. CDR3 DNA: TGTGCCAGCAGCTACGCCGCGGACAGGGAGGCCTACGAGCAGTACTTC. The V gene is TRBV7-2, the J gene TRBJ2-7; TRBD1 agrees at 8 bases. Trimming at V came to 4 bases and at J to 2 bases, leaving 10 bases not matched to a gene. CDR3 length equals 16 residues. Germline V gives CDR1 SGHTA, CDR2 FQGNSA.

The rearrangement uses TRBV28 and TRBJ2-2; the D is unclear. The germline V gene has CDR1 MDHEN and CDR2 SYDVKM. The CDR3 has 15 amino acids. Trimming cost V 5 bases and J 5 bases, with 15 bases left between them. In DNA, the CDR3 is TGTGCCAGCAGTCCATTCCGACGGAAGACCGGGGAGCTGTTTTTT. It codes for CASSPFRRKTGELFF. Full variable domain (remainder filled in from reference TRBV28 and TRBJ2-2): DVKVTQSSRYLVKRTGEKVFLECVQDMDHENMFWYRQDPGLGLRLIYFSYDVKMKEKGDIPEGYSVSREKKERFSLILESASTNQTSMYLCASSPFRRKTGELFFGEGSRLTVL.

In its sample, this clone was seen once. The gene calls are TRBV7-2 and TRBJ2-1; 9 nucleotides align to TRBD1. Germline V gene lookup returns CDR1 SGHTA and CDR2 FQGNSA. This CDR3 is 13 amino acids long. V lost 6 bases to trimming and J lost 7 bases; unmatched junction nucleotides: 4. CDR3 nucleotide sequence: TGTGCCAGCAGACAGGGGGCTAAAAATGAGCAGTTCTTC. It is translated as CASRQGAKNEQFF. Variable domain in full (rest from reference TRBV7-2 and TRBJ2-1): GAGVSQSPSNKVTEKGKDVELRCDPISGHTALYWYRQSLGQGLEFLIYFQGNSAPDKSGLPSDRFSAERTGGSVSTLTIQRTQQEDSAVYLCASRQGAKNEQFFGPGTRLTVL.

This clone came up a few times. J is TRBJ1-1 and V is TRBV29-1; weak D call: TRBD1 (6 bases). CDR3 length: 12 residues. Trimming pared 4 bases from V and 2 bases from J, leaving 8 bases between. The V gene's germline CDR1 is SQVTM and CDR2 ANQGSEA. The CDR3 DNA reads as TGCAGCGTTGTACAGGGAAACACTGAAGCTTTCTTT. Its translation is CSVVQGNTEAFF.

The chain links TRBV15 to TRBJ1-4, with no clear D. The CDR3 has 13 amino acids. Germline V gives CDR1 LNHNV, CDR2 YYDKDF (reference sequence). The V end lost 4 bases, the J end lost 3 bases, and 6 bases lay between the germline ends. The CDR3 nucleotides are TGTGCCACCAGCATCCGTCCTAATGAAAAACTGTTTTTT. This sequence encodes CATSIRPNEKLFF. The complete variable domain, with remaining parts taken from reference TRBV15 and TRBJ1-4, reads DAMVIQNPRYQVTQFGKPVTLSCSQTLNHNVMYWYQQKSSQAPKLLFHYYDKDFNNEADTPDNFQSRRPNTSFCFLDIRSPGLGDTAMYLCATSIRPNEKLFFGSGTQLSVL.

This chain connects TRBV25-1 to TRBJ1-2; a weak D match, TRBD1 (5 bases). Germline V gene lookup returns CDR1 MGHDK and CDR2 SYGVNS. The CDR3 is 11 residues long. With 9 bases removed from V and 4 bases from J, the gap between germline ends came to 9 bases. CDR3 amino acids: CARTGFYGYTF. CDR3 DNA: TGTGCCAGAACAGGTTTCTATGGCTACACCTTC.

The sample holds many counts of this clone. V and J are TRBV14 and TRBJ1-1; D ambiguous. The ends were cut back, 4 bases at V and 1 base at J, with 7 bases in the middle. There are 13 residues in the CDR3. CDR1 and CDR2 (germline): SGHDN, FVKESK. CDR3 sequence: CASSRRANTEAFF. The CDR3 DNA sequence: TGTGCCAGCAGCCGCCGGGCGAACACTGAAGCTTTCTTT.